This T cell receptor (beta chain) was obtained from a study of spatial heterogeneity in lung cancer. Findings and caveats of the study: Tumors with more nonsynonymous mutations had more expanded intratumoral alpha and beta TCRs.

This clonotype is termed medium-sized. Antigen specificity is unknown. Time point indicated: sample taken at primary tumor resection. Tumor, nontumor lung or frozen PBMC supplied whole RNA, sequenced without sorting. The CDR3 runs to 15 residues. V lost 0 bases, J lost 7 bases, and 16 bases lay in between. From germline, CDR1 is SGHNT and CDR2 YYREEE (reference sequence). In the library, each TCR cDNA molecule bore its own unique molecular identifier. TCRdb fed the 5' RACE reads into MiXCR, producing one record per CDR3 protein. The repertoire holds several thousand distinct CDR3 sequences, with about 8.7% as singletons.

The sequenced sample was lung tumor tissue, obtained at surgery. V usage is TRBV5-4 and J usage is TRBJ2-5; D is possibly TRBD2 (6 bases). This clonotype was sampled from a male donor with early-stage non-small cell lung cancer. CDR3 DNA sequence: TGTGCCAGCAGCTTGGCCTCCCGCGGGGAAACGACCCAGTACTTC. Amino acids: CASSLASRGETTQYF.